This T cell receptor (beta chain) came from a study of T cell responses to AZD1222 COVID-19 vaccine. Using immunoSEQ multiplex PCR, the repertoire was profiled, and TCRdb retains in-frame clones only, with some absent. The sample lists about 180,000 clones; about 91% were seen once. This clone has only one observation. Germline V CDR1 and CDR2: SGHNT, YYREEE (reference sequence). This CDR3 has 15 residues. V was clipped by 0 bases and J by 5 bases; unmatched bases: 6. Sample: peripheral blood, taken 28 days after the second AZD1222 dose. The chain combines TRBV5-4 with TRBJ2-7, with 9 bases that match TRBD1. The receptor was derived from an adult who received the AZD1222 COVID-19 vaccine. DNA for the CDR3: TGTGCCAGCAGCTTGGCCGGGACAGGGCGGAACGAGCAGTACTTC. Protein product: CASSLAGTGRNEQYF.